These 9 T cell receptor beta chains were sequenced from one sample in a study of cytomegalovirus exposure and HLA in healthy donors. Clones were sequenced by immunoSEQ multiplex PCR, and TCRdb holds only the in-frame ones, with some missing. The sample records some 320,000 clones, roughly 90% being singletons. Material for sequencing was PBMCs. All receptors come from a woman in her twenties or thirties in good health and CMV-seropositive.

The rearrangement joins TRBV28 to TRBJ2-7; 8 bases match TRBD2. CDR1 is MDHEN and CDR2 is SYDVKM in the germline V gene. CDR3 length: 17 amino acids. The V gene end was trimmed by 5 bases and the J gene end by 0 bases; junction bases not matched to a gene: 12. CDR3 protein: CASSNRLGSGDSYEQYF. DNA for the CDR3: TGTGCCAGCAGTAACCGTCTAGGTAGCGGGGACTCCTACGAGCAGTACTTC.

The CDR3 DNA follows: TGCAGCCCTGGGCACCAAGAGACCCAGTACTTC. This translates into CSPGHQETQYF. V and J are TRBV20-1 and TRBJ2-5; D is unclear. The germline V gene has CDR1 DFQATT and CDR2 SNEGSKA (reference sequence). The CDR3 extends over 11 amino acids.

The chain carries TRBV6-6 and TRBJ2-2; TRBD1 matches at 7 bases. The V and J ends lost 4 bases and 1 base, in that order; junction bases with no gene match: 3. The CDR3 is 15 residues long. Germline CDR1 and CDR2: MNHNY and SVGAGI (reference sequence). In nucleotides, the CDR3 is TGTGCCAGCAGTTCCCAGGGGGTGAACACCGGGGAGCTGTTTTTT. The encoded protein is CASSSQGVNTGELFF.

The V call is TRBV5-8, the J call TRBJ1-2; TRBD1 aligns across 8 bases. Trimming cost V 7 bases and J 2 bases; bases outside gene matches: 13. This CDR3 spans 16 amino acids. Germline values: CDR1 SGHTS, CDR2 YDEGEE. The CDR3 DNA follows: TGTGCCAGCCCTACGGGACAGGCGAACTTAAACTATGGCTACACCTTC. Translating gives CASPTGQANLNYGYTF. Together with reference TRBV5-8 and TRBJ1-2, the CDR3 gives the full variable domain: EAGVTQSPTHLIKTRGQQATLRCSPISGHTSVYWYQQALGLGLQFLLWYDEGEERNRGNFPPRFSGRQFPNYSSELNVNALELEDSALYLCASPTGQANLNYGYTFGSGTRLTVV.

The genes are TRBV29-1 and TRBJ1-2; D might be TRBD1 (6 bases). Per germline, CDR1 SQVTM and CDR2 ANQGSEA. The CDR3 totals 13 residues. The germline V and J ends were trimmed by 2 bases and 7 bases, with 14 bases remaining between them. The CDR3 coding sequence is TGCAGCGTTGAACCCCGACAGGCGCGTGGCTACACCTTC. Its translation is CSVEPRQARGYTF.

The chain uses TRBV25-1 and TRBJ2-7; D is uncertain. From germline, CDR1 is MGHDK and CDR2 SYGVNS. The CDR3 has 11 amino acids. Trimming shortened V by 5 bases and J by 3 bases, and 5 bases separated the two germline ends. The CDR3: CASSSLYEQYF. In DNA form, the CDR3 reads TGTGCCAGCAGTTCACTCTACGAGCAGTACTTC.

CDR3 DNA sequence: TGTGCCCTCATCAAAGCGCCGACAGTCATGAACACTGAAGCTTTCTTT. Its translation: CALIKAPTVMNTEAFF. This chain links TRBV30 with TRBJ1-1, with D tentatively TRBD1 (5 bases). V lost 8 bases, J lost 0 bases, and 22 bases lay in between. CDR3 length: 16 residues. Germline V gene lookup returns CDR1 GTSNPN and CDR2 SVGIG (reference sequence).

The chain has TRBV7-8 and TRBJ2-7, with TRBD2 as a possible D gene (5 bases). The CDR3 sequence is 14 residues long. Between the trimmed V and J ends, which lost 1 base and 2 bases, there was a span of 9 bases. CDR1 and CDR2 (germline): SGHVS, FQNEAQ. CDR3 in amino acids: CASSLGTGPYEQYF. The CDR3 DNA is TGTGCCAGCAGCTTAGGGACTGGGCCCTACGAGCAGTACTTC.

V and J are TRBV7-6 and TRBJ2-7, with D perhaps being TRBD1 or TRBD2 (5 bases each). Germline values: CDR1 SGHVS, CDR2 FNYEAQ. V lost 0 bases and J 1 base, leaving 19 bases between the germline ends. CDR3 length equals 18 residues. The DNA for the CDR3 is TGTGCCAGCAGCTTAGCGCAGTGGGGCAGGGACGGATCCTACGAGCAGTACTTC. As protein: CASSLAQWGRDGSYEQYF.